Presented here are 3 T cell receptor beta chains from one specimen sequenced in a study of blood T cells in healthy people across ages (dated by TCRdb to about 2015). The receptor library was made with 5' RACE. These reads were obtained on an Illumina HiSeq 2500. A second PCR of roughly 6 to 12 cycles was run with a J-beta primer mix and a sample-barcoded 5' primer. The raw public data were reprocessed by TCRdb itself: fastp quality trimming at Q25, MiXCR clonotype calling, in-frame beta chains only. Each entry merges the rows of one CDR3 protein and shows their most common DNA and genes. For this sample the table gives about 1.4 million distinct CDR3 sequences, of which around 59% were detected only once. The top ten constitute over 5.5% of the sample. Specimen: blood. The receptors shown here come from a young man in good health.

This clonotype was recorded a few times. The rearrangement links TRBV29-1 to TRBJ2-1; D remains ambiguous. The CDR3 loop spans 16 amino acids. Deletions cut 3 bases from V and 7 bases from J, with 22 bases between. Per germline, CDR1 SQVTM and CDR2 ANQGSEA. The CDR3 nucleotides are TGCAGCGTTGATTTGGGAAGCAATATTAGAAGGAATGAGCAGTTCTTC. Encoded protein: CSVDLGSNIRRNEQFF.

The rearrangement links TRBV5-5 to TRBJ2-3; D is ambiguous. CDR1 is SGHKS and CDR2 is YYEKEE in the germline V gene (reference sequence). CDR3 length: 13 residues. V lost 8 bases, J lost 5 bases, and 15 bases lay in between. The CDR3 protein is CASHGLVRDTQYF. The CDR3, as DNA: TGTGCCAGTCACGGGTTAGTTCGAGATACGCAGTATTTT.

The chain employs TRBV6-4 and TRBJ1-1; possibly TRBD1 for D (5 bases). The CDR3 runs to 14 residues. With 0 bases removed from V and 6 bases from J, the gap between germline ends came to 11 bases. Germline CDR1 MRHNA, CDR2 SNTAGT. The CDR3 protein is CASSDSGVRAEAFF. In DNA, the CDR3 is TGTGCCAGCAGTGACTCGGGGGTTAGGGCTGAAGCTTTCTTT.